The rows below give T cell receptor beta chains drawn from one sample of a study of blood T cell repertoires in COVID-19. Clones were read by immunoSEQ multiplex PCR, and TCRdb kept only the in-frame ones, dropping some. This table holds approximately 300,000 clones, about 85% found once. The sequenced sample consisted of PBMCs or T cells enriched from blood (not recorded which). The receptors originated from a woman in her thirties who had been exposed to COVID-19. Each CDR3 is given with its conserved first and last residue. The D gene is left open where the match is weak. A row's size may be missing; if present it is once, few, many or a size class.

>TRBV30|TRBJ1-5|.|TRBD1
CAWSNRDRVNQPQHF
TGTGCCTGGAGCAACCGGGACAGGGTCAATCAGCCCCAGCATTTT
>TRBV5-7|TRBJ1-5|.|TRBD1
CASSSDRVGQPQHF
TGTGCCAGCAGCTCCGACAGGGTTGGTCAGCCCCAGCATTTT
>TRBV7-9|TRBJ1-4|.|.
CASSLLGGTGEKLFF
TGTGCCAGCAGCTTATTAGGGGGAACGGGAGAAAAACTGTTTTTT
>TRBV11-2|TRBJ2-7|.|.
CASSLAQNYEQYF
TGTGCCAGCAGCTTAGCACAGAACTACGAGCAGTACTTC
>TRBV27|TRBJ2-7|once|TRBD2
CASAAGLAQFYEQYF
TGTGCCAGCGCTGCGGGACTAGCGCAATTCTACGAGCAGTACTTC
>TRBV5-1|TRBJ2-4|.|.
CASSLGTGGGNIQYF
TGCGCCAGCAGCTTGGGGACGGGTGGGGGGAACATTCAGTACTTC
>TRBV5-1|TRBJ2-3|.|.
CASSFSGFSTDTQYF
TGCGCCAGCAGCTTCTCCGGGTTTAGCACAGATACGCAGTATTTT
>TRBV2|TRBJ2-7|.|.
CASSEGGPGLSYEQYF
TGTGCCAGCAGTGAGGGTGGGCCAGGGCTCTCCTACGAGCAGTACTTC
>TRBV28|TRBJ1-1|.|TRBD1
CASRPGTGARTEAFF
TGTGCCAGCAGACCCGGGACAGGGGCGCGAACTGAAGCTTTCTTT
>TRBV6-6|TRBJ2-7|.|.
CASSYGGWFGNEQYF
TGTGCCAGCAGTTATGGCGGGTGGTTTGGAAACGAGCAGTACTTC
>TRBV27|TRBJ2-1|.|TRBD2
CASRGLAGVNSEQFF
TGTGCCAGCAGAGGACTAGCGGGAGTTAATAGTGAGCAGTTCTTC
>TRBV7-9|TRBJ1-2|.|TRBD1
CASSVGTGVYGYTF
TGTGCCAGCAGCGTAGGGACAGGGGTCTATGGCTACACCTTC
>TRBV6-2/TRBV6-3|TRBJ2-5|.|.
CASSPYQETQYF
TGTGCCAGCAGTCCGTACCAAGAGACCCAGTACTTC
>TRBV19|TRBJ2-7|.|.
CASSINSEQYF
TGTGCCAGTAGTATTAATAGCGAGCAGTACTTC
>TRBV5-5|TRBJ1-2|.|.
CASSLSEGYGYTF
TGTGCCAGCAGCTTGTCAGAGGGCTATGGCTACACCTTC
>TRBV9|TRBJ2-3|.|.
CASSVDRERNTQYF
TGTGCCAGCAGCGTAGACAGGGAGAGGAATACGCAGTATTTT
>TRBV14|TRBJ2-7|.|.
CASSKITYEQYF
TGTGCCAGCAGCAAAATAACCTACGAGCAGTACTTC
>TRBV24-1|TRBJ1-3|.|TRBD1
CATSDSTGGRGNTIYF
TGTGCCACCAGTGATTCTACAGGGGGCCGGGGAAACACCATATATTTT
>TRBV28|TRBJ1-3|once|TRBD1
CASSFLVGGTGNTIYF
TGTGCCAGCAGTTTTCTTGTAGGGGGCACTGGAAACACCATATATTTT
>TRBV6-5|TRBJ1-2|.|TRBD1
CASRSGTGGDGYTF
TGTGCCAGCAGGTCCGGGACAGGGGGTGATGGCTACACCTTC
>TRBV5-6|TRBJ1-2|.|.
CASSTYGGGGPYGYTF
TGTGCCAGCAGCACTTACGGGGGCGGGGGCCCCTATGGCTACACCTTC
>TRBV11-2|TRBJ1-2|once|.
CASSLHGMDPTNF
TGTGCCAGCAGCTTGCACGGGATGGACCCGACTAACTTC
>TRBV28|TRBJ2-7|.|.
CASSYRVDEQYF
TGTGCCAGCAGTTACAGGGTCGACGAGCAGTACTTC
>TRBV4-3|TRBJ2-2|.|TRBD1
CASSRDRGLITGELFF
TGCGCCAGCAGCCGCGACAGGGGTTTAATCACCGGGGAGCTGTTTTTT
>TRBV15|TRBJ1-6|.|TRBD1
CATSRETGDRSPLHF
TGTGCCACCAGCAGAGAGACAGGGGATCGTTCACCCCTCCACTTT
>TRBV19|TRBJ2-2|.|TRBD2
CASSIPSGRGTGELFF
TGTGCCAGTAGTATCCCTAGCGGGAGGGGCACCGGGGAGCTGTTTTTT
>TRBV28|TRBJ2-5|.|.
CASSLIEFGRREETQYF
TGTGCCAGCAGTTTGATCGAGTTCGGAAGGAGGGAGGAGACCCAGTACTTC
>TRBV11-2|TRBJ2-3|.|TRBD2
CASDLAGVGTDTQYF
TGTGCCAGCGACTTGGCGGGAGTGGGCACAGATACGCAGTATTTT
>TRBV2|TRBJ2-4|.|TRBD2
CASSEAQRGTAKNIQYF
TGTGCCAGCAGTGAAGCCCAGCGGGGGACAGCCAAAAACATTCAGTACTTC
>TRBV28|TRBJ2-7|.|.
CASSLDMAYEQYF
TGTGCCAGCAGCCTCGATATGGCTTACGAGCAGTACTTC
>TRBV6-2/TRBV6-3|TRBJ2-5|few|.
CASSYSRETQYF
TGTGCCAGCAGTTACTCCCGGGAGACCCAGTACTTC
>TRBV27|TRBJ2-3|.|.
CASSLIAHRTDTQYF
TGTGCCAGCAGTCTAATAGCGCATCGCACAGATACGCAGTATTTT
>TRBV14|TRBJ2-7|.|.
CASSQVGYEQYF
TGTGCCAGCAGCCAAGTCGGTTACGAGCAGTACTTC
>TRBV5-1|TRBJ2-7|few|.
CASSSGEGRTYEQYF
TGCGCCAGCAGCTCTGGAGAGGGAAGGACCTACGAGCAGTACTTC
>TRBV6-5|TRBJ1-2|.|.
CASSYSLTGKRGYIF
TGTGCCAGCAGTTACTCTCTTACAGGGAAAAGGGGCTACATCTTC
>TRBV5-5|TRBJ1-1|.|.
CASSLERETPLNTEAFF
TGTGCCAGCAGCTTGGAACGCGAGACTCCATTGAACACTGAAGCTTTCTTT
>TRBV7-9|TRBJ1-1|few|.
CASSLDRGRTEAFF
TGTGCCAGCAGCTTAGATCGGGGTCGGACTGAAGCTTTCTTT
>TRBV19|TRBJ2-2|.|.
CASSIAGNTGELFF
TGTGCCAGTAGTATAGCCGGGAACACCGGGGAGCTGTTTTTT
>TRBV9|TRBJ2-1|.|TRBD2
CASSSGGGNYNEQFF
TGTGCCAGCAGTTCTGGCGGGGGAAACTACAATGAGCAGTTCTTC
>TRBV11-2|TRBJ2-7|once|TRBD1
CASSYGTAYEQYF
TGTGCCAGCAGCTATGGGACAGCGTACGAGCAGTACTTC
>TRBV4-1|TRBJ2-7|.|TRBD1
CASSPTGTAYEQYF
TGCGCCAGCAGCCCCACCGGGACAGCCTACGAGCAGTACTTC
>TRBV6-9|TRBJ1-5|.|.
CASSYSFQPQHF
TGTGCCAGCAGTTATTCCTTTCAGCCCCAGCATTTT
>TRBV6-5|TRBJ1-5|.|.
CASSTRGSYQPQHF
TGTGCCAGCAGTACGCGGGGATCTTATCAGCCCCAGCATTTT
>TRBV28|TRBJ1-3|few|.
CASSSGSGTGLNTIYF
TGTGCCAGCAGTTCAGGCTCCGGAACAGGGCTTAACACCATATATTTT
>TRBV5-4|TRBJ2-2|.|TRBD2
CASSRGLAVNTGELFF
TGTGCCAGCAGCCGCGGACTAGCGGTGAACACCGGGGAGCTGTTTTTT
>TRBV10-3|TRBJ1-1|.|TRBD1
CAISEGQGLKPNTEAFF
TGTGCCATCAGTGAAGGACAGGGCCTAAAACCGAACACTGAAGCTTTCTTT
>TRBV27|TRBJ2-1|.|TRBD2
CASSQSGRAGNEQFF
TGTGCCAGCAGTCAGAGCGGGAGGGCAGGGAATGAGCAGTTCTTC